These T cell receptor beta chains were read from a single sample in a study of siplizumab effects on memory and regulatory T cells. Only in-frame clones appear in the TCRdb table, and some are missing; sequencing was by immunoSEQ multiplex PCR. The sample includes roughly 60,000 clones, approximately 97% seen only once; the top ten take more than 0.075%. The sequenced sample consisted of naive CD8+ T cells sorted from blood. Receptors were obtained from a human donor in good health. Each CDR3 is given with its conserved first and last residue. Each record gives: V gene, D gene, J gene, CDR3 DNA, CDR3 protein. A D gene is named only where the DNA matches it firmly.

TRBV5-1,.,TRBJ2-1,TGCGCCAGCAGCTTGGAACTACACAATGAGCAGTTCTTC,CASSLELHNEQFF
TRBV20-1,.,TRBJ2-7,TGCAGTGGCGGCCATTCCTACGAGCAGTACTTC,CSGGHSYEQYF
TRBV4-3,TRBD2,TRBJ2-3,TGCGCCAGCAGCCCGGGACTAGCGGGCACAGATACGCAGTATTTT,CASSPGLAGTDTQYF
TRBV5-6,.,TRBJ2-1,TGTGCCAGCAGCTTGGAATACGGGGGTTCGGGGAATGAGCAGTTCTTC,CASSLEYGGSGNEQFF
TRBV19,.,TRBJ1-5,TGTGCCAGTAGTATAGACGGGGGTCAGCCCCAGCATTTT,CASSIDGGQPQHF
TRBV29-1,.,TRBJ2-7,TGCAGCGTCCTCGGTGTGGGGGCCTACGAGCAGTACTTC,CSVLGVGAYEQYF
TRBV2,.,TRBJ1-6,TGTGCCAGCAGTGAATCCCATTCACCCCTCCACTTT,CASSESHSPLHF
TRBV5-6,.,TRBJ1-5,TGTGCCAGCAGCTATCTAAATCAGCCCCAGCATTTT,CASSYLNQPQHF
TRBV13,.,TRBJ1-1,TGTGCCAGCAGCCCTTTGGGGAACACTGAAGCTTTCTTT,CASSPLGNTEAFF
TRBV7-6,.,TRBJ1-1,TGTGCCAGCAGCTTAGTACAGGGCGAAGCTTTCTTT,CASSLVQGEAFF
TRBV5-5,.,TRBJ1-6,TGTGCCAGCAGCCAAGGACTGGGCCCCTTGGTTTCACCCCTCCACTTT,CASSQGLGPLVSPLHF
TRBV19,.,TRBJ2-7,TGTGCCAGTAGTCTTTCCAGCGAGCAGTACTTC,CASSLSSEQYF
TRBV11-2,TRBD1,TRBJ1-1,TGTGCCAGCAGCCCTGGGGGGGGACAGGGCAGATTGAACACTGAAGCTTTCTTT,CASSPGGGQGRLNTEAFF
TRBV9,TRBD2,TRBJ2-7,TGTGCCAGCAGCGTAGGCGGGGGGACCTACGAGCAGTACTTC,CASSVGGGTYEQYF